Given below is one T cell receptor beta chain in context. Its antigen is undetermined. This CDR3 spans 12 amino acids. Trimming stripped 3 bases from V and 4 bases from J, with 7 bases between. CDR1 and CDR2 from the germline V gene are MDHEN and SYDVKM. This record belongs to a study of cytomegalovirus exposure and HLA in healthy donors. On the study more broadly: Of all 360 or so donors who were genotyped, 70% to 85% belonged to the Caucasian-associated ancestry cluster. Study results and caveats: Solely CMV serostatus was available to characterize immune exposure. In an earlier analysis, about 87% or about 30%: the productive usage of most TCR beta V segments. When presence/absence was analysed, sequencing depth was taken to be roughly uniform across donors.

Researchers ran the PCR with 60 Vbeta and 13 Jbeta primers. The method was immunoSEQ multiplex PCR; TCRdb's version includes in-frame clones alone and lacks a portion of them. The data show over 200,000 clones, 70% to 80% seen once. The source is a male donor in good health and CMV-seronegative. Sequenced input: PBMCs. This chain connects TRBV28 to TRBJ2-7, with D unclear. The CDR3 DNA is TGTGCCAGCAGTTTGGCCGGGTACGAGCAGTACTTC. Protein product: CASSLAGYEQYF. Full variable domain (missing parts from reference TRBV28 and TRBJ2-7): DVKVTQSSRYLVKRTGEKVFLECVQDMDHENMFWYRQDPGLGLRLIYFSYDVKMKEKGDIPEGYSVSREKKERFSLILESASTNQTSMYLCASSLAGYEQYFGPGTRLTVT.